The 26 T cell receptor beta chains given below trace back to one sample, sequenced in a study of blood T cell repertoires in COVID-19. Using immunoSEQ multiplex PCR, the repertoire was profiled, and TCRdb retains in-frame clones only, with some absent. The table records 200,000 to 250,000 clones, approximately 90% of them present only once. Sequencing input: peripheral blood. The receptor set was obtained from a man aged 18 to 30 with active or convalescent COVID-19.

The chain has TRBV13 and TRBJ2-7, with 8 positions matching TRBD1. V shed 4 bases and J 4 bases; nucleotides not matched to a gene: 12. The CDR3 has 16 amino acids. Germline V CDR1 and CDR2: PRHDT, FYEKMQ (reference sequence). The CDR3 nucleotides are TGTGCCAGCAGCTCTCGCTCCGGGACAGGAGTATACGAGCAGTACTTC. Protein product: CASSSRSGTGVYEQYF.

The genes are TRBV28 and TRBJ1-4, with 9 positions matching TRBD1. The germline V gene has CDR1 MDHEN and CDR2 SYDVKM. J gave up 0 bases and V 5 bases, and 7 bases lay outside the gene matches. CDR3 length: 17 amino acids. In DNA, the CDR3 is TGTGCCAGCAGTCCAAGGCGGACAGGGGCAACTAATGAAAAACTGTTTTTT. Translating gives CASSPRRTGATNEKLFF.

Worth noting for this clone: One junction end does not reproduce the germline sequence, and a read error may be involved. The sample has other DNA sequences that encode this CDR3 too. This chain connects TRBV5-4 to TRBJ2-7; tentatively, D is TRBD2 (5 bases). Per germline, CDR1 SGHNT and CDR2 YYREEE (reference sequence). The CDR3 has 14 amino acids. This CDR3 is CASSLYGGSRGADF. CDR3 nucleotides: TGTGCCAGCAGCTTGTACGGCGGCAGTCGGGGAGCCGACTTC.

The CDR3 spells CASSDIAGEGHETQYF. The CDR3 DNA reads TGTGCCAGCAGTGATATAGCGGGAGAGGGGCATGAGACCCAGTACTTC. This chain links TRBV6-2 or TRBV6-3 with TRBJ2-5; TRBD2 aligns across 9 bases. V dropped 5 bases and J dropped 5; count of bases not matched to a gene: 12. The CDR3 consists of 16 residues. Germline assignment: CDR1 MNHEY and CDR2 SVGEGT.

The gene calls are TRBV29-1 and TRBJ2-7; a possible D gene is TRBD2 (5 bases). Germline CDR1 is SQVTM and CDR2 is ANQGSEA. V lost 4 bases and J 0 bases, leaving 16 bases between the germline ends. This CDR3 comprises 15 residues. This CDR3 reads CSVGNIASSSYEQYF. The CDR3 DNA reads as TGCAGCGTTGGGAATATAGCTAGCAGCTCCTACGAGCAGTACTTC.

The chain has TRBV6-5 and TRBJ2-2; 8 nucleotides line up with TRBD2. Germline CDR1 reads MNHEY; CDR2 reads SVGAGI. V lost 0 bases, J lost 3 bases, and 3 bases stayed unmatched. CDR3 length: 16 residues. The CDR3 DNA sequence: TGTGCCAGCAGTTACTCGGAGCGGGAGCACACCGGGGAGCTGTTTTTT. Its translation is CASSYSEREHTGELFF.

The chain combines TRBV5-4 with TRBJ2-3; TRBD2 agrees at 7 bases. J was trimmed by 2 bases and V by 4 bases; bases with no gene match: 1. This CDR3 has 13 amino acids. Germline CDR1 reads SGHNT; CDR2 reads YYREEE (reference sequence). DNA for the CDR3: TGTGCCAGCAGCAGGGACTACACAGATACGCAGTATTTT. Protein product: CASSRDYTDTQYF.

CDR3 loop: CASSFGRANYGYTF. CDR3 in DNA: TGTGCCAGCAGCTTCGGCAGGGCGAACTATGGCTACACCTTC. The gene calls are TRBV7-9 and TRBJ1-2; the D gene is possibly TRBD1 (5 bases). The CDR3 sequence is 14 residues long. Deletions cut 3 bases from V and 2 bases from J, with 10 bases between. Germline CDR1 and CDR2: SEHNR and FQNEAQ (reference sequence).

The rearrangement joins TRBV5-1 to TRBJ2-3, with 13 bases that match TRBD2. The germline V gene encodes CDR1 SGHRS and CDR2 YFSETQ. CDR3 length equals 16 residues. V shed 4 bases and J 5 bases; nucleotides not matched to a gene: 7. The CDR3 DNA is TGCGCCAGCAGCCCGGGACTAGCGGGGCCGAGAGATACGCAGTATTTT. Its protein product is CASSPGLAGPRDTQYF. The complete variable domain, with remaining parts taken from reference TRBV5-1 and TRBJ2-3, reads KAGVTQTPRYLIKTRGQQVTLSCSPISGHRSVSWYQQTPGQGLQFLFEYFSETQRNKGNFPGRFSGRQFSNSRSEMNVSTLELGDSALYLCASSPGLAGPRDTQYFGPGTRLTVL.

Here the CDR3 reads CASSSGQDNEKLFF. The CDR3 bases are TGTGCCAGCAGCTCGGGACAGGATAATGAAAAACTGTTTTTT. J is TRBJ1-4 and V is TRBV13, with 8 bases that match TRBD1. The CDR3 loop spans 14 amino acids. The germline CDR1 and CDR2 sequences are PRHDT and FYEKMQ (reference sequence). Germline trimming cut 4 bases from V and 4 bases from J; bases unmatched to any gene: 2. The variable domain in full, completed from reference TRBV13 and TRBJ1-4, reads AAGVIQSPRHLIKEKRETATLKCYPIPRHDTVYWYQQGPGQDPQFLISFYEKMQSDKGSIPDRFSAQQFSDYHSELNMSSLELGDSALYFCASSSGQDNEKLFFGSGTQLSVL.

The J gene is TRBJ2-3, the V gene TRBV10-1; 7 nucleotides align to TRBD2. V lost 4 bases, J lost 6 bases, and 13 bases stayed unmatched. This CDR3 has 16 residues. CDR1 is WNHNN and CDR2 is SYGVQD in the germline V gene (reference sequence). The CDR3 region is CASSGPAGSLTDTQYF. The CDR3 DNA reads TGCGCCAGCAGTGGTCCAGCGGGGTCCCTTACGGATACGCAGTATTTT.

The rearrangement links TRBV3-1 (or the pseudogene TRBV3-2) to TRBJ1-1; a possible D gene is TRBD1 (5 bases). V was clipped by 4 bases and J by 2 bases, with 14 bases between them. The CDR3 contains 15 residues. The V gene's germline CDR1 is LGHDT and CDR2 YNNKEL (reference sequence). CDR3 DNA sequence: TGTGCCAGCAGCCCTCGCGACAGCCTTAACACTGAAGCTTTCTTT. Its translation is CASSPRDSLNTEAFF.

V usage is TRBV19 and J usage is TRBJ2-2, with D possibly matching TRBD2 (5 bases). The CDR3 is 16 residues long. CDR1 and CDR2 (germline): LNHDA, SQIVND (reference sequence). Trimming left V 0 bases short and J 5 bases short, with 13 bases between. The CDR3, as DNA: TGTGCCAGTAGTATAGATCAAGGTCGGGGAACCGGGGAGCTGTTTTTT. Translated, it gives CASSIDQGRGTGELFF. The full variable domain, in which reference TRBV19 and TRBJ2-2 provide the parts outside the CDR3, is DGGITQSPKYLFRKEGQNVTLSCEQNLNHDAMYWYRQDPGQGLRLIYYSQIVNDFQKGDIAEGYSVSREKKESFPLTVTSAQKNPTAFYLCASSIDQGRGTGELFFGEGSRLTVL.

The genes are TRBV7-2 and TRBJ2-5; tentative D call: TRBD2 (5 bases). Germline V CDR1 and CDR2: SGHTA, FQGNSA. V shed 5 bases and J shed 0 bases, with 16 bases lying between them. This CDR3 comprises 16 residues. CDR3: CASSPFATGYQETQYF. DNA of the CDR3: TGTGCCAGCAGCCCCTTCGCCACGGGGTACCAAGAGACCCAGTACTTC.

The rearrangement links TRBV30 to TRBJ2-7, with TRBD1 matching over 9 bases. The CDR3 totals 16 residues. Germline CDR1 GTSNPN, CDR2 SVGIG (reference sequence). Trimming at V came to 0 bases and at J to 3 bases, leaving 9 bases not matched to a gene. CDR3 sequence reads: CAWSVRWDRENYEQYF. The CDR3 DNA reads TGTGCCTGGAGTGTACGCTGGGACAGGGAGAACTACGAGCAGTACTTC.

This clone was observed a single time. Written as DNA, the CDR3 is TGTGCCAGTAGTACCCAAAGCGGGAGGTACACAGATACGCAGTATTTT. It specifies CASSTQSGRYTDTQYF. The chain uses TRBV19 and TRBJ2-3; TRBD2 matches 9 bases. J was trimmed by 2 bases and V by 4 bases; bases with no gene match: 7. CDR1 and CDR2 (germline): LNHDA, SQIVND (reference sequence). The CDR3 loop spans 16 amino acids.

J is TRBJ1-2 and V is TRBV10-3, with 10 bases aligning to TRBD1. Trimming at V came to 6 bases and at J to 0 bases, leaving 4 bases not matched to a gene. The CDR3 length is 15 residues. Germline assignment: CDR1 ENHRY and CDR2 SYGVKD. CDR3: CAISLGQGANYGYTF. CDR3 nucleotide sequence: TGTGCCATCAGCCTAGGACAGGGGGCTAACTATGGCTACACCTTC.

The rearrangement joins TRBV6-2 or TRBV6-3 to TRBJ2-7; 8 bases map to TRBD2. V trimming: 2 bases; J trimming: 5 bases; junction bases outside the gene matches: 8. The CDR3 has 15 residues. Germline loops: CDR1 MNHEY, CDR2 SVGEGT. The CDR3 spells CASSYQGLVDHEQYF. The CDR3 DNA follows: TGTGCCAGCAGTTACCAGGGACTAGTTGATCACGAGCAGTACTTC.

The rearrangement joins TRBV7-2 to TRBJ1-2; D perhaps matches TRBD1 (6 bases). Per germline, CDR1 SGHTA and CDR2 FQGNSA. V lost 2 bases, J lost 2 bases, and 12 bases lay in between. The CDR3 length is 15 residues. CDR3 bases: TGTGCCAGCAGCTTACGGGCAGGGGTAAACTATGGCTACACCTTC. Its translation: CASSLRAGVNYGYTF.

The chain uses TRBV28 and TRBJ1-5; D perhaps matches TRBD1 (6 bases). Germline CDR1 reads MDHEN; CDR2 reads SYDVKM. The V gene lost 6 bases and the J gene lost 0 bases, with 12 bases spanning the gap. The CDR3 covers 15 residues. The CDR3 loop reads CASRLQGNSNQPQHF. The CDR3 nucleotides read TGTGCCAGCAGACTACAGGGAAATAGCAATCAGCCCCAGCATTTT.

In DNA form, the CDR3 reads TGCGCCAGCAGCCAAGAGAGCCGCACAGATACGCAGTATTTT. Its translation is CASSQESRTDTQYF. The rearrangement joins TRBV4-3 to TRBJ2-3, with no clear D. The CDR3 has 14 residues. Per germline, CDR1 LGHNA and CDR2 YSLEER. V was trimmed by 0 bases and J by 1 base, leaving 5 bases between them.

The J gene is TRBJ2-5, the V gene TRBV11-2; D gene unclear. CDR1 SGHAT and CDR2 FQNNGV come from the germline V gene. The V end was cut by 0 bases, the J end by 5 bases, with 16 bases between. CDR3 length equals 16 residues. CDR3 protein: CASSLDLSGLLETQYF. The CDR3 region has the DNA TGTGCCAGCAGCTTAGATCTTTCTGGGCTCCTGGAGACCCAGTACTTC. Combining the CDR3 with reference TRBV11-2 and TRBJ2-5 gives the whole variable domain EAGVAQSPRYKIIEKRQSVAFWCNPISGHATLYWYQQILGQGPKLLIQFQNNGVVDDSQLPKDRFSAERLKGVDSTLKIQPAKLEDSAVYLCASSLDLSGLLETQYFGPGTRLLVL.

The CDR3 DNA reads TGTGCCTGGAGGGCACAGGGGGTTTTTACCTTC. Its protein product is CAWRAQGVFTF. This chain uses TRBV30 with TRBJ1-2; 8 nucleotides align to TRBD1. The germline V gene has CDR1 GTSNPN and CDR2 SVGIG (reference sequence). V lost 3 bases, J lost 14 bases, and 8 bases stayed unmatched. The length of the CDR3 is 11 residues. The full variable domain, in which reference TRBV30 and TRBJ1-2 provide the parts outside the CDR3, is SQTIHQWPATLVQPVGSPLSLECTVEGTSNPNLYWYRQAAGRGLQLLFYSVGIGQISSEVPQNLSASRPQDRQFILSSKKLLLSDSGFYLCAWRAQGVFTFGSGTRLTVV.

The chain has TRBV20-1 and TRBJ1-1; TRBD1 might be the D (6 bases). The CDR3 runs to 11 residues. Looked up from germline, CDR1 is DFQATT and CDR2 is SNEGSKA (reference sequence). The CDR3: CREGGNTEAFF. The DNA of the CDR3 is TGCAGGGAAGGGGGGAACACTGAAGCTTTCTTT.

The chain has TRBV5-1 and TRBJ2-1, with D tentatively TRBD2 (6 bases). Germline values: CDR1 SGHRS, CDR2 YFSETQ. V lost 3 bases, J lost 5 bases, and 15 bases lay in between. This CDR3 spans 15 amino acids. This CDR3 reads CASSSLRGQDNEQFF. The CDR3 DNA sequence: TGCGCCAGCAGCTCCTTGCGGGGCCAGGACAATGAGCAGTTCTTC.

V gene TRBV5-8 combines with J gene TRBJ2-1; 8 nucleotides line up with TRBD2. The trim removed 1 base at V and 7 bases at J, leaving 4 bases unmatched. The CDR3 totals 14 residues. Germline CDR1 is SGHTS and CDR2 is YDEGEE. The CDR3 DNA is TGTGCCAGCAGCTTGCTTAGCGGGATTAATGAGCAGTTCTTC. Its protein product is CASSLLSGINEQFF.